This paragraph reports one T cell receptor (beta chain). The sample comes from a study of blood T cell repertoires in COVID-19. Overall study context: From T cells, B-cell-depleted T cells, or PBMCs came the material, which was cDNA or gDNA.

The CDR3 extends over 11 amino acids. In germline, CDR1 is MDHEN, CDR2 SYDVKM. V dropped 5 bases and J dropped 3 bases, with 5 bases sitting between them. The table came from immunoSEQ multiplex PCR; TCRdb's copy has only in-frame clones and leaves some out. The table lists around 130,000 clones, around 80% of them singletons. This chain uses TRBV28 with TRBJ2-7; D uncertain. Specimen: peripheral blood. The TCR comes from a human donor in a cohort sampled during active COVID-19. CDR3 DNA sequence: TGTGCCAGCAGTAGCATCTACGAGCAGTACTTC. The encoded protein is CASSSIYEQYF.